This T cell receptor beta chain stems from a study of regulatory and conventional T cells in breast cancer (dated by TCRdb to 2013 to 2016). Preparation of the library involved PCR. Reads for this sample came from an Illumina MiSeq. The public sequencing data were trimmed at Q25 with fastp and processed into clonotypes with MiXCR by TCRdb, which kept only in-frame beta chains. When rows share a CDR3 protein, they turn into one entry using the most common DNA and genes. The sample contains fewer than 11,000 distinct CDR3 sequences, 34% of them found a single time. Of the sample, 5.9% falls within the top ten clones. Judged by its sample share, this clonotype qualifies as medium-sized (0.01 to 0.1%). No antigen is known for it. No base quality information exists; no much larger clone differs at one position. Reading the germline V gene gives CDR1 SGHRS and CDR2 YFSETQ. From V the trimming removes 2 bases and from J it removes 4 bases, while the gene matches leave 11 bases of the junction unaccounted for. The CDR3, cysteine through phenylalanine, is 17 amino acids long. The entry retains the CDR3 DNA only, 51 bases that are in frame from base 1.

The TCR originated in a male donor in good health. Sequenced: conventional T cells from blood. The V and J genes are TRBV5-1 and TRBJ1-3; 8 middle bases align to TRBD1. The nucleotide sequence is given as TGCGCCAGCAGCTTATTAGGCCAGGGGGCCCTCGGAAACACCATATATTTT. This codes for CASSLLGQGALGNTIYF.